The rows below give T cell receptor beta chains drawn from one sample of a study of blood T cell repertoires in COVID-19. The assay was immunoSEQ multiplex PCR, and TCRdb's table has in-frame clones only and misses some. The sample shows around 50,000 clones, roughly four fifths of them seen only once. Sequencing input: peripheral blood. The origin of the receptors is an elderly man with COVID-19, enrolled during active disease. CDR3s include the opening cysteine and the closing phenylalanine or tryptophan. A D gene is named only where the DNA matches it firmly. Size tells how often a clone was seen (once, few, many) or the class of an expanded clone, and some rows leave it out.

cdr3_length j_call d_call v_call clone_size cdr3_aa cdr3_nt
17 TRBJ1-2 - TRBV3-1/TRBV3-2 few CASSQDGSRGTNYGYTF TGTGCCAGCAGCCAAGACGGGTCAAGGGGCACTAACTATGGCTACACCTTC
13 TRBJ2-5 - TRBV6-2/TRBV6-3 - CASSNRPQETQYF TGTGCCAGCAGCAACAGGCCCCAAGAGACCCAGTACTTC
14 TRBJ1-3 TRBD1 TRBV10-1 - CASSSDRGGNTIYF TGCGCCAGCAGTTCGGACAGGGGCGGAAACACCATATATTTT
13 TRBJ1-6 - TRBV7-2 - CASSLDGRTPLHF TGTGCCAGCAGCCTAGACGGTAGAACACCCCTCCACTTT
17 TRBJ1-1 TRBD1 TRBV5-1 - CASSLMARPGQGTEAFF TGCGCCAGCAGCCTGATGGCCCGACCGGGACAGGGGACTGAAGCTTTCTTT
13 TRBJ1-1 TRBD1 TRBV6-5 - CASENEGGSRAFF TGTGCCAGCGAAAATGAAGGGGGCTCACGTGCTTTCTTT
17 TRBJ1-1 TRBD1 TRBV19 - CASSMRTGRSPNTEAFF TGTGCCAGTAGTATGAGGACAGGGAGAAGCCCGAACACTGAAGCTTTCTTT
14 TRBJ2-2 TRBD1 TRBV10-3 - CAISRDRDTGELFF TGTGCCATCAGTCGGGACAGGGACACCGGGGAGCTGTTTTTT
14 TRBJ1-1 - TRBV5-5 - CASSYGTYNTEAFF TGTGCCAGCAGCTACGGGACTTACAACACTGAAGCTTTCTTT
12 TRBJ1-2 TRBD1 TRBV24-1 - CATSERDSLITF TGTGCCACCAGTGAGAGGGACAGTCTAATCACCTTC
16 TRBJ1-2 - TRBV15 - CATSGGLRSSNYGYTF TGTGCCACCAGCGGAGGCCTTCGGTCCTCTAACTATGGCTACACCTTC
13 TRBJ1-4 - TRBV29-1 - CSAQGSTNEKLFF TGCAGCGCACAGGGATCAACTAATGAAAAACTGTTTTTT
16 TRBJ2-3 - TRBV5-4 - CASTRGAAAPTDTQYF TGTGCCAGCACCCGCGGAGCAGCAGCCCCCACAGATACGCAGTATTTT
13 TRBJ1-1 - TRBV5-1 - CASSLGQYTEAFF TGCGCCAGCAGCTTGGGCCAGTACACTGAAGCTTTCTTT
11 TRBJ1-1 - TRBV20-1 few CSAPTDTEAFF TGCAGTGCACCGACAGACACTGAAGCTTTCTTT
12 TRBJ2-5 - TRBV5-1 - CASSPTQETQYF TGCGCCAGCAGCCCGACTCAAGAGACCCAGTACTTC
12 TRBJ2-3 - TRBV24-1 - CATGANAGTQYF TGTGCCACCGGGGCGAACGCAGGTACGCAGTATTTT
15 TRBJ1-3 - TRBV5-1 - CASSSSGASGNTIYF TGCGCCAGCAGCTCTTCAGGGGCCTCTGGAAACACCATATATTTT
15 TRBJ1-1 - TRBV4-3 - CASSQDPGQFTEAFF TGCGCCAGCAGCCAAGATCCGGGACAATTCACTGAAGCTTTCTTT
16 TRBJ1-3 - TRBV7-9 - CASSLKSGPGGNTIYF TGTGCCAGCAGCTTAAAGAGCGGTCCCGGGGGAAACACCATATATTTT
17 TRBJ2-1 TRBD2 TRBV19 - CASSIRSPGLAGNEQFF TGTGCCAGTAGTATTAGATCTCCCGGACTAGCGGGGAATGAGCAGTTCTTC
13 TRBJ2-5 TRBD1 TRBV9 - CASAGGLRETQYF TGTGCCAGCGCAGGGGGCCTAAGAGAGACCCAGTACTTC
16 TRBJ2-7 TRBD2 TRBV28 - CASVLAGGQRLDEQYF TGTGCCAGCGTCCTAGCGGGGGGGCAACGTCTGGACGAGCAGTACTTC
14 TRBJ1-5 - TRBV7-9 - CASSEAGVVQPQHF TGTGCCAGCAGCGAGGCGGGGGTCGTACAGCCCCAGCATTTT
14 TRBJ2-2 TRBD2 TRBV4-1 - CASGTSGSTGELFF TGCGCCAGCGGGACTAGCGGGAGCACCGGGGAGCTGTTTTTT
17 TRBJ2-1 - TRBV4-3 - CASSQDSRGSSYNEQFF TGCGCCAGCAGCCAAGATAGCCGGGGGAGCTCCTACAATGAGCAGTTCTTC